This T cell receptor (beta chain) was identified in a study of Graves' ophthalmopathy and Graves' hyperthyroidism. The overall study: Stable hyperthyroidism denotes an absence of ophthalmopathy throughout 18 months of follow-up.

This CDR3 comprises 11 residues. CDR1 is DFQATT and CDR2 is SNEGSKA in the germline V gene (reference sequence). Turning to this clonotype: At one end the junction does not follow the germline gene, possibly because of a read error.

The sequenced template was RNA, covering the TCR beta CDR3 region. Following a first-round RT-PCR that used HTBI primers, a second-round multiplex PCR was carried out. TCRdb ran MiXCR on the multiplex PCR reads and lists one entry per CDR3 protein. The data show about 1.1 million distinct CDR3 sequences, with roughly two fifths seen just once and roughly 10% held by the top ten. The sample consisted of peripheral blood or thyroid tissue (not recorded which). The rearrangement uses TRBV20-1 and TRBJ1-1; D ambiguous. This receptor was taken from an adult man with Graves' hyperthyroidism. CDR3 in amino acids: CSARDWAGAFF. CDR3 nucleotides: TGCAGTGCTCGAGATTGGGCGGGGGCTTTCTTT.